A single sample is the source of the 24 T cell receptor beta chains below, sequenced in a study of CD8 T cells in ankylosing spondylitis. One entry per CDR3 protein, called by TCRdb with MiXCR from the 5' RACE reads. This table holds about 260,000 distinct CDR3 sequences, 20% found once. The specimen was blood, either unsorted or a sorted T cell fraction (not recorded which). The receptor source for this set is a male donor with ankylosing spondylitis or in good health (not recorded which).

This clonotype was seen only a few times. The CDR3 DNA reads as TGTGCCAGCAGCTTAGGAGGGTCGGAAAATCAGCCCCAGCATTTT. Residues: CASSLGGSENQPQHF. This chain connects TRBV7-9 to TRBJ1-5; no clear D gene. Trimming shortened V by 1 base and J by 4 bases, and 11 bases separated the two germline ends. The CDR3 covers 15 residues. From germline, CDR1 is SEHNR and CDR2 FQNEAQ (reference sequence).

This clonotype was observed a handful of times. In nucleotides, the CDR3 is TGTGCCACCAGTGATCCGGGACTCCTTGAGCAGTTCTTC. Protein sequence: CATSDPGLLEQFF. The chain carries TRBV24-1 and TRBJ2-1; D perhaps matches TRBD2 (6 bases). V lost 3 bases and J 9 bases, leaving 11 bases between the germline ends. Germline V gene data show CDR1 as KGHDR and CDR2 as SFDVKD. CDR3 length: 13 amino acids.

V and J are TRBV10-3 and TRBJ2-7; D is uncertain. The CDR3 loop spans 13 amino acids. Between the trimmed V and J ends, which lost 10 bases and 0 bases, there was a span of 13 bases. Germline values: CDR1 ENHRY, CDR2 SYGVKD. CDR3 DNA: TGTGCCAGCGCCATCGGTTCCTCCTACGAGCAGTACGTC. Protein sequence: CASAIGSSYEQYV.

The V and J genes are TRBV6-2 or TRBV6-3 and TRBJ2-1, with TRBD2 matching over 12 bases. V trimming: 4 bases; J trimming: 2 bases; junction bases outside the gene matches: 15. The CDR3 covers 20 residues. Germline CDR1 MNHEY, CDR2 SVGEGT. The CDR3 sequence is CASSSISGLAGGKAYNEQFF. The CDR3 DNA reads as TGTGCCAGCAGTTCGATTTCAGGGCTAGCGGGAGGGAAAGCCTACAATGAGCAGTTCTTC.

In this sample, this clonotype turned up a few times. This chain joins TRBV27 and TRBJ2-1, with D tentatively TRBD2 (6 bases). Germline V gives CDR1 MNHEY, CDR2 SMNVEV (reference sequence). CDR3 length: 12 amino acids. Between the trimmed V and J ends, which lost 8 bases and 8 bases, there was a span of 13 bases. The DNA of the CDR3 is TGTGCCAGCTCCTCGACTAGTCATGAGCAGTTCTTC. This gives the protein CASSSTSHEQFF.

The chain carries TRBV7-2 and TRBJ1-2; D is ambiguous. V dropped 1 base and J dropped 0 bases, with 6 bases sitting between them. Germline V gives CDR1 SGHTA, CDR2 FQGNSA. The CDR3 extends over 14 amino acids. The CDR3 DNA reads as TGTGCCAGCAGCTTAGGGACCTCTAACTATGGCTACACCTTC. This sequence encodes CASSLGTSNYGYTF.

This chain links TRBV3-1 with TRBJ2-3; 10 nucleotides match TRBD2. Germline CDR1 and CDR2: LGHDT and YNNKEL (reference sequence). The CDR3 consists of 17 residues. V trimming: 0 bases; J trimming: 2 bases; junction bases outside the gene matches: 5. The CDR3: CASSQDKGTSDTDTQYF. Written as DNA, the CDR3 is TGTGCCAGCAGCCAAGATAAGGGGACTAGCGACACAGATACGCAGTATTTT.

The V call is TRBV9, the J call TRBJ1-2, with D maybe TRBD1 (6 bases). The germline V gene has CDR1 SGDLS and CDR2 YYNGEE. The CDR3 has 16 residues. The V and J ends lost 4 bases and 6 bases respectively, with 22 bases between them. CDR3 loop: CASSLEQGPGFNGYTF. In nucleotides, the CDR3 is TGTGCCAGCAGCCTAGAACAGGGACCGGGTTTTAATGGCTACACCTTC.

The CDR3 DNA is TGTGCCAGCAGTGAATATTCGGGGAGAGGCTACGAGCAGTACGTC. It is translated as CASSEYSGRGYEQYV. V and J are TRBV2 and TRBJ2-7; D possibly corresponds to TRBD2 (5 bases). The V gene's germline CDR1 is SNHLY and CDR2 FYNNEI. Trimming removed 2 bases at V and 3 bases at J, with 14 bases between. CDR3 length equals 15 residues.

This clonotype has a handful of counts. The gene calls are TRBV24-1 and TRBJ2-4, with D possibly being TRBD2 (5 bases). The V end was cut by 2 bases, the J end by 7 bases, with 8 bases between. The CDR3 runs 13 residues. Germline CDR1 KGHDR, CDR2 SFDVKD. The CDR3 sequence: CATSDSGENIQYF. CDR3 bases: TGTGCCACCAGTGATTCCGGGGAGAACATTCAGTACTTC.

This chain connects TRBV5-1 to TRBJ2-2; tentative D call: TRBD1 (5 bases). Germline V CDR1 and CDR2: SGHRS, YFSETQ. Trimming removed 0 bases from V and 6 bases from J, with 6 bases in between. This CDR3 is built from 13 residues. CDR3 nucleotides: TGCGCCAGCAGCTTGGAACAGGCCGGGGAGCTGTTTTTT. Its protein is CASSLEQAGELFF.

This clonotype was detected many times. The chain couples TRBV20-1 to TRBJ2-5; D unclear. The CDR3 totals 13 residues. CDR1 DFQATT and CDR2 SNEGSKA come from the germline V gene (reference sequence). V lost 2 bases and J lost 4, with 11 bases in between. CDR3 DNA sequence: TGCAGTGCTAGACCCTCGAATGTAGAGACCCAGTACTTC. Amino acid sequence: CSARPSNVETQYF.

The genes are TRBV12-3 or TRBV12-4 and TRBJ1-2, with TRBD1 identical over 10 bases. V lost 7 bases and J lost 4; bases outside the gene matches: 9. CDR3 length: 15 residues. The CDR3 loop reads CASKDDRGQLYGYTF. CDR3 nucleotide sequence: TGTGCCAGCAAAGATGACAGGGGGCAGCTCTATGGCTACACCTTC.

This clonotype was picked up many times. The V gene is TRBV28, the J gene TRBJ2-7; D may match TRBD1 or TRBD2 (5 bases each). This CDR3 has 12 residues. Germline assignment: CDR1 MDHEN and CDR2 SYDVKM. Deletions cut 3 bases from V and 3 bases from J, with 6 bases between. The chain's CDR3 is CASSLGDYEQYV. The CDR3 nucleotides read TGTGCCAGCAGTTTGGGGGACTACGAGCAGTACGTC.

CDR3 sequence: CASSPRRPGQANSPLHF. Written as DNA, the CDR3 is TGTGCCAGCAGTCCGAGACGACCGGGACAGGCGAATTCACCCCTCCACTTT. The chain uses TRBV12-3 or TRBV12-4 and TRBJ1-6; 8 positions match TRBD1. The ends lost 5 bases at V and 7 bases at J; junction bases unmatched: 13. CDR3 size: 17 residues.

This clonotype appeared many times. V usage is TRBV28 and J usage is TRBJ1-1; 11 positions agree with TRBD1. Germline trimming cut 5 bases from V and 5 bases from J; bases unmatched to any gene: 4. The CDR3 has 14 amino acids. Germline V CDR1 and CDR2: MDHEN, SYDVKM. Here the CDR3 DNA reads TGTGCCAGCAGTCCCGGGACAGGGGGAACTGAAGCTTTCTTT. Protein sequence: CASSPGTGGTEAFF.

This chain connects TRBV9 to TRBJ2-3; 7 bases are a match to TRBD2. Trimming removed 0 bases from V and 0 bases from J; junction bases left unmatched: 4. Germline V gene sequence: CDR1 SGDLS, CDR2 YYNGEE. The CDR3 spans 16 residues. The CDR3: CASSVGGGASTDTQYF. The DNA of the CDR3 is TGTGCCAGCAGCGTAGGGGGAGGGGCTAGCACAGATACGCAGTATTTT.

The sample holds a few counts of this clonotype. The chain recombines TRBV12-3 or TRBV12-4 with TRBJ2-3; D could derive from TRBD1 or TRBD2 (5 bases each). CDR3 length equals 13 residues. The V end was cut by 6 bases, the J end by 6 bases, with 13 bases between. The CDR3 sequence: CASRGTPFDTQYF. The DNA of the CDR3 is TGTGCCAGCAGGGGGACCCCATTCGATACGCAGTATTTT.

This clonotype came up a few times. The chain combines TRBV3-1 with TRBJ1-2; no definite D call. CDR1 LGHDT and CDR2 YNNKEL come from the germline V gene (reference sequence). The ends were cut back, 1 base at V and 0 bases at J, with 9 bases in the middle. The CDR3 is 15 amino acids. Here the CDR3 DNA reads TGTGCCAGCAGCCAAGCCGGCCTAGCTAACTATGGCTACACCTTC. This sequence encodes CASSQAGLANYGYTF.

As regards this clonotype: No conserved phenylalanine or tryptophan ends this CDR3, so it is likely a read error. The DNA is left out, because the CDR3 cannot be placed on it with certainty; the CDR3 is given as TCRdb lists it. The chain recombines TRBV21-1 with TRBJ2-4; the table names TRBD2, a call not compared with the DNA. TRBV21-1 is assigned pseudogene status. Including both end residues, the CDR3 is 16 amino acids long. The CDR3: CASSKRTDLAKNIQYL.

This chain connects TRBV7-2 to TRBJ2-1, with D possibly TRBD2 on 5 matching bases. V lost 4 bases to trimming and J lost 10 bases, with 14 bases between them. The CDR3 totals 13 residues. CDR1 and CDR2 (germline): SGHTA, FQGNSA. The CDR3 region has the DNA TGTGCCAGCAGCTCCGCCGGCCCGGGGGAGCAGTTCTTC. Its translation: CASSSAGPGEQFF.

This clonotype appeared a few times. The CDR3 sequence is CASSQDHWTVQYV. The CDR3 DNA reads as TGTGCCAGCAGCCAAGATCATTGGACGGTCCAGTACGTC. V gene TRBV3-1 combines with J gene TRBJ2-7; D is ambiguous. Germline V gives CDR1 LGHDT, CDR2 YNNKEL (reference sequence). This CDR3 contains 13 residues. The ends were cut back, 0 bases at V and 10 bases at J, with 13 bases in the middle.

V is TRBV9 and J is TRBJ2-4; TRBD1 is a possible D gene (6 bases). The CDR3 runs to 12 residues. Trimming left V 6 bases short and J 12 bases short, with 16 bases between. Germline values: CDR1 SGDLS, CDR2 YYNGEE. CDR3 residues: CASKGPGDTQYF. CDR3 nucleotide sequence: TGTGCCAGCAAAGGACCCGGGGACACTCAGTACTTC.

This clonotype was seen a single time. A junction end diverges from the germline sequence, so it may reflect a read error. V is TRBV7-6 and J is TRBJ2-1, with 7 bases lining up with TRBD1. CDR1 and CDR2 from the germline V gene are SGHVS and FNYEAQ. There are 16 residues in the CDR3. CDR3 protein: CTSSGSTGPRSNEQFF. DNA for the CDR3: TGTACCAGCAGCGGATCGACAGGGCCGCGGAGCAATGAGCAGTTCTTC.